These 30 T cell receptor beta chains came from one sample sequenced in a study of blood T cell repertoires in COVID-19. The method was immunoSEQ multiplex PCR; TCRdb's version includes in-frame clones alone and lacks a portion of them. The table shows roughly 200,000 clones, with 86% occurring only once. The sequenced sample was PBMCs or T cells enriched from blood (not recorded which). These TCRs come from a young woman who had recovered from COVID-19.

The rearrangement links TRBV28 to TRBJ1-5, with 8 bases aligning to TRBD1. The CDR3 contains 15 residues. Germline values: CDR1 MDHEN, CDR2 SYDVKM. The V segment lost 5 bases and the J segment 4 bases; nucleotides outside the gene matches: 7. CDR3 bases: TGTGCCAGCAGTCCAGGACAGGGCTGGAATCAGCCCCAGCATTTT. It translates to CASSPGQGWNQPQHF.

The chain joins TRBV6-5 to TRBJ1-6; 11 positions agree with TRBD1. Germline V gene lookup returns CDR1 MNHEY and CDR2 SVGAGI. V gave up 4 bases and J gave up 8 bases; unmatched junction bases: 7. The CDR3 is 16 residues long. This CDR3 is CASSSGTGGKYSPLHF. Here the CDR3 DNA reads TGTGCCAGCAGTTCCGGGACAGGGGGAAAGTATTCACCCCTCCACTTT.

This chain connects TRBV11-2 to TRBJ1-2, with D possibly matching TRBD1 (5 bases). V lost 5 bases and J 3 bases, leaving 10 bases between the germline ends. This CDR3 region has 13 residues. Germline V gene lookup returns CDR1 SGHAT and CDR2 FQNNGV. Here the CDR3 reads CASSTQGHYGYTF. In nucleotides, the CDR3 is TGTGCCAGCAGCACCCAGGGCCACTATGGCTACACCTTC.

V usage is TRBV27 and J usage is TRBJ1-6; a weak D match, TRBD1 (6 bases). CDR1 and CDR2 (germline): MNHEY, SMNVEV (reference sequence). The CDR3 is 18 residues long. V lost 5 bases and J lost 7, with 24 bases in between. CDR3: CASSPLLDWTASNSPLHF. In DNA form, the CDR3 reads TGTGCCAGCAGTCCCCTTCTCGACTGGACAGCAAGCAATTCACCCCTCCACTTT.

The rearrangement joins TRBV5-8 to TRBJ1-4, with a weak D call TRBD1 (5 bases). Looked up from germline, CDR1 is SGHTS and CDR2 is YDEGEE. The CDR3 runs to 14 residues. Trimming stripped 1 base from V and 4 bases from J, with 8 bases between. The CDR3 sequence: CASSLRTHNEKLFF. The CDR3 coding sequence is TGTGCCAGCAGCTTGAGGACACATAATGAAAAACTGTTTTTT.

The rearrangement joins TRBV7-8 to TRBJ2-3; 15 nucleotides agree with TRBD2. Germline CDR1 is SGHVS and CDR2 is FQNEAQ. The V gene end was trimmed by 3 bases and the J gene end by 5 bases; junction bases not matched to a gene: 9. The CDR3 sequence is 18 residues long. CDR3 sequence (DNA): TGTGCCAGCAGCTTTCCACCCCCGGGACTAGCGGGAGGAGATACGCAGTATTTT. Its protein is CASSFPPPGLAGGDTQYF. Full variable domain (rest looked up from reference TRBV7-8 and TRBJ2-3): GAGVSQSPRYKVAKRGQDVALRCDPISGHVSLFWYQQALGQGPEFLTYFQNEAQLDKSGLPSDRFFAERPEGSVSTLKIQRTQQEDSAVYLCASSFPPPGLAGGDTQYFGPGTRLTVL.

The chain couples TRBV7-8 to TRBJ2-1; TRBD2 might be the D (6 bases). Germline values: CDR1 SGHVS, CDR2 FQNEAQ. Trimming took off 1 base at V and 7 bases at J, with 17 bases between the two ends. This CDR3 contains 16 residues. The CDR3 spells CASSLGGTGGTNEQFF. The CDR3 DNA sequence: TGTGCCAGCAGCTTAGGCGGGACTGGGGGTACGAATGAGCAGTTCTTC.

This chain joins TRBV18 and TRBJ1-2; D perhaps matches TRBD1 (6 bases). CDR1 is KGHSH and CDR2 is LQKENI in the germline V gene. This CDR3 contains 16 residues. V gave up 1 base and J gave up 4 bases, with 16 bases separating them. CDR3 loop: CASSPQGDTAFYGYTF. As DNA, the CDR3 is TGTGCCAGCTCACCACAAGGGGACACAGCCTTCTATGGCTACACCTTC. The complete variable domain, with remaining parts taken from reference TRBV18 and TRBJ1-2, reads NAGVMQNPRHLVRRRGQEARLRCSPMKGHSHVYWYRQLPEEGLKFMVYLQKENIIDESGMPKERFSAEFPKEGPSILRIQQVVRGDSAAYFCASSPQGDTAFYGYTFGSGTRLTVV.

The chain couples TRBV3-1 (or the pseudogene TRBV3-2) to TRBJ2-5; no definite D call. The CDR3 contains 16 residues. Germline V gene sequence: CDR1 LGHDT, CDR2 YNNKEL (reference sequence). Trimming cost V 0 bases and J 7 bases, with 18 bases left between them. In DNA, the CDR3 is TGTGCCAGCAGCCAAGAGTTAGCCGACGTAAGCCGGACCCAGTACTTC. It codes for CASSQELADVSRTQYF.

The chain joins TRBV18 to TRBJ2-5, with 7 bases matching TRBD2. CDR1 and CDR2 from the germline V gene are KGHSH and LQKENI. This CDR3 comprises 14 residues. J was trimmed by 4 bases and V by 0 bases; bases with no gene match: 2. CDR3 in amino acids: CASSPPAGAETQYF. CDR3 nucleotide sequence: TGTGCCAGCTCACCACCTGCGGGAGCAGAGACCCAGTACTTC.

The chain carries TRBV3-1 (or the pseudogene TRBV3-2) and TRBJ1-1, with a weak D call TRBD1 (6 bases). The CDR3 runs to 14 residues. Germline CDR1 LGHDT, CDR2 YNNKEL (reference sequence). The germline V and J ends were trimmed by 4 bases and 5 bases, with 14 bases remaining between them. Here the CDR3 reads CASSPYREDTEAFF. The CDR3 nucleotides read TGTGCCAGCAGCCCTTACAGGGAAGATACTGAAGCTTTCTTT.

The chain links TRBV5-1 to TRBJ2-7; TRBD2 agrees at 16 bases. Germline assignment: CDR1 SGHRS and CDR2 YFSETQ. This CDR3 spans 17 amino acids. After removal of 2 bases from V and 2 bases from J, the junction contained 4 bases not matched to a gene. The CDR3 loop is CASSLPGLAGGPYEQYF. The DNA of the CDR3 is TGCGCCAGCAGCTTACCGGGACTAGCGGGAGGGCCCTACGAGCAGTACTTC.

The chain carries TRBV21-1 and TRBJ2-1; the table's TRBD2 call for D was not verified on the DNA. TRBV21-1 is described as a pseudogene. The CDR3 runs 17 residues. CDR3 amino acids: CASSNPSGSFSYNEQFF. The CDR3 DNA reads TGTGCCAGCAGCAACCCTAGCGGGAGTTTCTCCTACAATGAGCAGTTCTTC.

The chain recombines TRBV2 with TRBJ1-2; possible D gene TRBD1, 5 bases. V was cut by 7 bases and J by 4 bases, with 22 bases left in between. CDR1 is SNHLY and CDR2 is FYNNEI in the germline V gene. CDR3 length: 16 amino acids. This CDR3 reads CASKLGFRDLIYGYTF. The CDR3 nucleotides read TGTGCCAGCAAACTAGGATTCCGGGACTTGATCTATGGCTACACCTTC. Full variable domain (rest looked up from reference TRBV2 and TRBJ1-2): EPEVTQTPSHQVTQMGQEVILRCVPISNHLYFYWYRQILGQKVEFLVSFYNNEISEKSEIFDDQFSVERPDGSNFTLKIRSTKLEDSAMYFCASKLGFRDLIYGYTFGSGTRLTVV.

Written as DNA, the CDR3 is TGTGCCAGCATCGGCGGATCCTACGAGCAGTACTTC. Translation gives CASIGGSYEQYF. The J gene is TRBJ2-7, the V gene TRBV9; the D is unclear. V lost 6 bases and J lost 1, with 8 bases in between. This CDR3 has 12 residues. Germline V gene sequence: CDR1 SGDLS, CDR2 YYNGEE.

V usage is TRBV5-1 and J usage is TRBJ2-5; 9 nucleotides align to TRBD1. CDR1 and CDR2 from the germline V gene are SGHRS and YFSETQ. The CDR3 spans 14 residues. V gave up 4 bases and J gave up 5 bases; unmatched junction bases: 6. The CDR3 DNA sequence: TGCGCCAGCAGCCAAGGACAGGGGAGGGAGACCCAGTACTTC. Its protein product is CASSQGQGRETQYF.

The table lists this clone with a count of one. The gene calls are TRBV21-1 and TRBJ2-7; the D call TRBD2 from the table was never checked on the DNA. TRBV21-1 is reported as a pseudogene. This CDR3 is 12 amino acids long. CDR3 sequence reads: CASSSDCYEQYF. CDR3 DNA sequence: TGTGCCAGCAGCTCGGACTGCTACGAGCAGTACTTC.

DNA for the CDR3: TGTGCCAGCTGCCAGGGTGTGAACACTGAAGCTTTCTTT. Translation gives CASCQGVNTEAFF. The J gene is TRBJ1-1, the V gene TRBV6-5, with D maybe TRBD1 (5 bases). In germline, CDR1 is MNHEY, CDR2 SVGAGI. The CDR3 is 13 amino acids. Trimming left V 8 bases short and J 0 bases short, with 10 bases between.

The chain uses TRBV2 and TRBJ1-1; TRBD1 matches at 8 bases. The junction had 14 bases not matched to a gene; V was cut back by 6 bases and J by 11 bases. CDR3 length: 14 amino acids. Germline V gene data show CDR1 as SNHLY and CDR2 as FYNNEI. The CDR3 is CASRSGQGGIRAFF. The CDR3, as DNA: TGTGCCAGCAGATCTGGACAGGGCGGAATCCGGGCTTTCTTT. Full variable domain (rest looked up from reference TRBV2 and TRBJ1-1): EPEVTQTPSHQVTQMGQEVILRCVPISNHLYFYWYRQILGQKVEFLVSFYNNEISEKSEIFDDQFSVERPDGSNFTLKIRSTKLEDSAMYFCASRSGQGGIRAFFGQGTRLTVV.

The chain combines TRBV3-1 (or the pseudogene TRBV3-2) with TRBJ2-3; no firm D call. The CDR3 spans 16 residues. Germline assignment: CDR1 LGHDT and CDR2 YNNKEL (reference sequence). V was shortened by 0 bases and J by 4 bases, with 14 bases between the two germline ends. CDR3 residues: CASSQDGSRRADTQYF. The CDR3 region has the DNA TGTGCCAGCAGCCAAGACGGGTCCCGCCGGGCAGATACGCAGTATTTT.

The J gene is TRBJ1-4, the V gene TRBV7-2; D uncertain. Germline assignment: CDR1 SGHTA and CDR2 FQGNSA. The CDR3 sequence is 17 residues long. V was trimmed by 5 bases and J by 4 bases, leaving 20 bases between them. CDR3 residues: CASSKGGMGEVNEKLFF. The CDR3 region has the DNA TGTGCCAGCAGCAAAGGCGGTATGGGAGAAGTTAATGAAAAACTGTTTTTT.

In this sample, this clone turned up once. The chain is built from TRBV5-4 and TRBJ1-2; 7 bases are shared with TRBD1. In germline, CDR1 is SGHNT, CDR2 YYREEE (reference sequence). CDR3 length equals 13 residues. V lost 3 bases and J lost 8; bases outside the gene matches: 7. CDR3 in amino acids: CASSWASQGGYTF. As DNA, the CDR3 is TGTGCCAGCAGCTGGGCCTCACAGGGGGGCTACACCTTC.

The chain couples TRBV5-1 to TRBJ2-7, with 7 bases that match TRBD1. This CDR3 contains 14 residues. V lost 4 bases, J lost 5 bases, and 9 bases stayed unmatched. CDR1 and CDR2 from the germline V gene are SGHRS and YFSETQ. In DNA, the CDR3 is TGCGCCAGCAGCCCGTGGGACAGTTTCAACGAGCAGTACTTC. It is translated as CASSPWDSFNEQYF.

The rearrangement uses TRBV28 and TRBJ2-2; 7 bases match TRBD1. With 3 bases clipped from V and 5 bases from J, the junction kept 6 bases outside the gene matches. The CDR3 contains 15 residues. Germline V lookup: CDR1 MDHEN, CDR2 SYDVKM. The CDR3 here is CASSLTGRQTGELFF. CDR3 DNA sequence: TGTGCCAGCAGTTTGACAGGGAGACAGACCGGGGAGCTGTTTTTT.

The chain recombines TRBV2 with TRBJ1-2; TRBD1 is a possible D gene (5 bases). The V end lost 7 bases, the J end lost 0 bases, and 9 bases lay between the germline ends. The CDR3 loop spans 13 amino acids. Germline CDR1 is SNHLY and CDR2 is FYNNEI. In DNA, the CDR3 is TGTGCCAGCAAGGGGTCAGCTAACTATGGCTACACCTTC. Amino acids: CASKGSANYGYTF.

The chain links TRBV20-1 to TRBJ2-4, with TRBD2 matching over 7 bases. This CDR3 spans 18 amino acids. The ends lost 3 bases at V and 3 bases at J; junction bases unmatched: 17. Germline V CDR1 and CDR2: DFQATT, SNEGSKA (reference sequence). The CDR3 DNA is TGCAGTGCTAGTTCGAGGCGGGAGTTTCAAGAAGTCAAAAACATTCAGTACTTC. This translates into CSASSRREFQEVKNIQYF.

V and J are TRBV5-1 and TRBJ2-1; 8 bases fit TRBD2. CDR1 SGHRS and CDR2 YFSETQ come from the germline V gene. CDR3 length: 15 residues. The trim removed 4 bases at V and 6 bases at J, leaving 9 bases unmatched. The CDR3 sequence is CASSQTSAGGNEQFF. DNA for the CDR3: TGCGCCAGCAGCCAAACTAGCGCGGGAGGCAATGAGCAGTTCTTC.

V gene TRBV18 combines with J gene TRBJ1-6; a possible D gene is TRBD1 (6 bases). From germline, CDR1 is KGHSH and CDR2 LQKENI. This CDR3 region has 13 residues. The germline V and J ends were trimmed by 9 bases and 10 bases, with 16 bases remaining between them. CDR3 sequence reads: CASQSGDRSPLHF. The CDR3 coding sequence is TGTGCCAGTCAATCAGGGGACCGATCACCCCTCCACTTT.

The chain joins TRBV11-3 to TRBJ2-1; unclear D gene. The germline V gene has CDR1 SGHNT and CDR2 YENEEA. V was pared by 6 bases and J by 2 bases, with 14 bases between. The length of the CDR3 is 15 residues. CDR3 amino acids: CASSSGESPYNEQFF. The CDR3 DNA follows: TGTGCCAGCAGTTCCGGAGAGAGTCCCTACAATGAGCAGTTCTTC. The variable domain in full, with the rest retrieved from reference TRBV11-3 and TRBJ2-1, is EAGVVQSPRYKIIEKKQPVAFWCNPISGHNTLYWYLQNLGQGPELLIRYENEEAVDDSQLPKDRFSAERLKGVDSTLKIQPAELGDSAVYLCASSSGESPYNEQFFGPGTRLTVL.

The rearrangement joins TRBV5-6 to TRBJ1-2; 9 bases agree with TRBD1. CDR1 and CDR2 from the germline V gene are SGHDT and YYEEEE. The junction had 3 bases not matched to a gene; V was cut back by 2 bases and J by 4 bases. CDR3 length: 14 residues. The CDR3 DNA reads TGTGCCAGCAGCTTCATGACAGGGGGCTATGGCTACACCTTC. This codes for CASSFMTGGYGYTF.